What follows is one T cell receptor beta chain and its context. Its antigen is undetermined. The sample is drawn from a study of T cell repertoires in cytomegalovirus infection. Study observations and caveats: Cumulated frequencies of public TCR beta families served to identify carriers of CMV plus the relevant HLA.

TCRdb analysed the reads with MiXCR anew, one entry per CDR3 protein. The data contain some 68,000 distinct CDR3 sequences, 20% to 25% of them singletons. This CDR3 is 18 amino acids long. J gave up 3 bases and V 4 bases, and 7 bases lay outside the gene matches. Germline CDR1 and CDR2: LNHDA and SQIVND (reference sequence). The V gene is TRBV19, the J gene TRBJ2-2, with 14 nucleotides matching TRBD2. The specimen was PBMCs, sequenced either directly or after in vitro stimulation (not recorded which). The clonotype comes from a human donor in good health (CMV status not recorded). Some clones in this sample may be carry-over from other donors' samples. CDR3 loop: CASSRGLAGGWDTGELFF. The DNA for the CDR3 is TGTGCCAGTAGTAGAGGACTAGCGGGAGGCTGGGACACCGGGGAGCTGTTTTTT.